Below are 24 T cell receptor beta chains sequenced from a single sample in a study of neoadjuvant anti-PD-1 for oral cavity cancer. As for time point: after neoadjuvant nivolumab, at surgical resection. Assay: immunoSEQ multiplex PCR; the TCRdb copy retains only in-frame clones and omits some. The table records roughly 36,000 clones, 35% to 40% of them present only once. The specimen was tumor tissue, collected after nivolumab (anti-PD-1) treatment. These TCRs come from a person between 35 and 79 years old with oral cavity squamous cell carcinoma.

The chain has TRBV5-1 and TRBJ1-5, with 9 bases fitting TRBD1. V lost 4 bases to trimming and J lost 7 bases; unmatched junction nucleotides: 6. Germline V gives CDR1 SGHRS, CDR2 YFSETQ. This CDR3 spans 14 amino acids. CDR3 bases: TGCGCCAGCAGCGACGGGACAGGGCAACAGCCCCAGCATTTT. Its protein product is CASSDGTGQQPQHF.

This chain links TRBV2 with TRBJ1-1, with a tentative D call TRBD1 (5 bases). The germline V gene encodes CDR1 SNHLY and CDR2 FYNNEI. The CDR3 is 14 residues long. The V gene lost 8 bases and the J gene lost 1 base, with 14 bases spanning the gap. CDR3 DNA: TGTGCCAGCCAGGCCACAGGAACGAACACTGAAGCTTTCTTT. This encodes CASQATGTNTEAFF.

This clone was observed a few times. This chain connects TRBV11-1 to TRBJ2-3; D is perhaps TRBD2 (6 bases). Trimming removed 5 bases at V and 4 bases at J, with 10 bases between. CDR3 length: 13 residues. Germline V gene lookup returns CDR1 SGHAT and CDR2 FQDESV (reference sequence). CDR3 sequence reads: CASSQGLPDTQYF. DNA for the CDR3: TGTGCCAGCAGCCAGGGACTGCCAGATACGCAGTATTTT.

V and J are TRBV11-1 and TRBJ2-7; D is perhaps TRBD1 or TRBD2 (5 bases each). The CDR3 runs 12 residues. CDR1 SGHAT and CDR2 FQDESV come from the germline V gene (reference sequence). V lost 5 bases and J 11 bases, leaving 16 bases between the germline ends. The CDR3 loop is CASSPGPHSKYF. DNA of the CDR3: TGTGCCAGCAGCCCGGGACCCCACTCGAAGTACTTC.

The chain uses TRBV11-2 and TRBJ2-3; D remains unclear. CDR1 is SGHAT, CDR2 FQNNGV, per germline. The CDR3 runs to 14 residues. Trimming stripped 0 bases from V and 2 bases from J, with 6 bases between. CDR3 bases: TGTGCCAGCAGCTTAGATCGGTACACAGATACGCAGTATTTT. It translates to CASSLDRYTDTQYF.

J is TRBJ2-3 and V is TRBV7-3, with D unclear. CDR1 and CDR2 (germline): SGHTA, FQGTGA. The V end lost 5 bases, the J end lost 5 bases, and 11 bases lay between the germline ends. The CDR3 totals 13 residues. CDR3 protein: CASSPAMGDTQYF. The CDR3 nucleotides are TGTGCCAGCAGCCCAGCTATGGGAGATACGCAGTATTTT.

This clone was counted once. The chain employs TRBV4-1 and TRBJ1-2; D is undetermined. V was trimmed by 6 bases and J by 1 base, leaving 15 bases between them. CDR1 and CDR2 from the germline V gene are MGHRA and YSYEKL. This CDR3 contains 15 residues. In DNA, the CDR3 is TGCGCCAGCAGTCATCTTATAGTGGGTAACTATGGCTACACCTTC. It encodes CASSHLIVGNYGYTF.

This chain links TRBV18 with TRBJ1-1; D not resolved. The V gene's germline CDR1 is KGHSH and CDR2 LQKENI. This CDR3 contains 14 residues. Trimming pared 4 bases from V and 4 bases from J, leaving 13 bases between. CDR3 sequence reads: CASSQNGRGTEAFF. In DNA, the CDR3 is TGTGCCAGCTCACAGAACGGTCGGGGCACTGAAGCTTTCTTT. Combining the CDR3 with reference TRBV18 and TRBJ1-1 gives the whole variable domain NAGVMQNPRHLVRRRGQEARLRCSPMKGHSHVYWYRQLPEEGLKFMVYLQKENIIDESGMPKERFSAEFPKEGPSILRIQQVVRGDSAAYFCASSQNGRGTEAFFGQGTRLTVV.

The table lists this clone with a few counts. This sequence joins TRBV4-1 and TRBJ2-1; 8 bases match TRBD2. CDR3 length: 15 amino acids. After removal of 6 bases from V and 12 bases from J, the junction contained 16 bases not matched to a gene. Germline values: CDR1 MGHRA, CDR2 YSYEKL. The CDR3 spells CASRIAGTSKIGQFF. CDR3 nucleotides: TGCGCCAGCAGGATAGCCGGGACTAGTAAAATCGGGCAGTTCTTC.

This clone was seen many times. This rearrangement joins TRBV11-2 to TRBJ2-7; perhaps TRBD2 as D (5 bases). Germline CDR1 is SGHAT and CDR2 is FQNNGV. The CDR3 contains 14 residues. Trimming shortened V by 3 bases and J by 5 bases, and 14 bases separated the two germline ends. The CDR3 reads CASSFGVRGNEQYF. The CDR3 DNA sequence: TGTGCCAGCAGCTTCGGTGTCAGAGGGAACGAGCAGTACTTC.

This clone showed up just a few times. The chain has TRBV19 and TRBJ2-2, with TRBD2 matching over 8 bases. Trimming took 4 bases from V and 6 from J; bases not matched to a gene: 7. The CDR3 covers 15 residues. Germline V gives CDR1 LNHDA, CDR2 SQIVND (reference sequence). The CDR3 bases are TGTGCCAGTAGTAAGGGGACTAGTGAGTCCGGGGAGCTGTTTTTT. This encodes CASSKGTSESGELFF.

The chain uses TRBV6-1 and TRBJ1-2; no firm D call. The CDR3 runs to 13 residues. The germline V and J ends were trimmed by 4 bases and 7 bases, with 13 bases remaining between them. Germline V gene sequence: CDR1 MNHNS, CDR2 SASEGT. The CDR3 DNA follows: TGTGCCAGCAGTGGATTGTATGCGAGTGGCTACACCTTC. This codes for CASSGLYASGYTF.

The chain joins TRBV13 to TRBJ2-1; D is ambiguous. Trimming removed 2 bases from V and 7 bases from J, with 9 bases in between. Per germline, CDR1 PRHDT and CDR2 FYEKMQ (reference sequence). The CDR3 spans 13 residues. The CDR3 spells CASSLIRANEQFF. Here the CDR3 DNA reads TGTGCCAGCAGCTTAATCCGGGCGAATGAGCAGTTCTTC.

V is TRBV2 and J is TRBJ2-7; TRBD2 matches 8 bases. Germline V gene sequence: CDR1 SNHLY, CDR2 FYNNEI. This CDR3 is built from 14 residues. With 6 bases clipped from V and 6 bases from J, the junction kept 10 bases outside the gene matches. The CDR3 sequence: CASSKSGGAFEQYF. For the CDR3, the DNA is TGTGCCAGCAGCAAAAGCGGGGGCGCGTTCGAGCAGTACTTC.

In this sample, this clone turned up once. The V call is TRBV5-4, the J call TRBJ2-1; 9 bases match TRBD2. In germline, CDR1 is SGHNT, CDR2 YYREEE (reference sequence). The ends lost 3 bases at V and 6 bases at J; junction bases unmatched: 7. The length of the CDR3 is 15 residues. The CDR3 is CASSYSGSGFNEQFF. The CDR3 DNA reads as TGTGCCAGCAGCTATAGCGGGAGCGGTTTCAATGAGCAGTTCTTC. The complete variable domain, with remaining parts taken from reference TRBV5-4 and TRBJ2-1, reads ETGVTQSPTHLIKTRGQQVTLRCSSQSGHNTVSWYQQALGQGPQFIFQYYREEENGRGNFPPRFSGLQFPNYSSELNVNALELDDSALYLCASSYSGSGFNEQFFGPGTRLTVL.

V is TRBV4-1 and J is TRBJ2-3; D might be TRBD1 (6 bases). The CDR3 loop spans 16 amino acids. V gave up 1 base and J gave up 5 bases, with 16 bases separating them. Germline CDR1 and CDR2: MGHRA and YSYEKL. The CDR3 sequence is CASSQGRQGNGDTQYF. The CDR3, as DNA: TGCGCCAGCAGCCAAGGAAGGCAGGGGAATGGAGATACGCAGTATTTT.

This clone occurred a few times. J is TRBJ2-5 and V is TRBV5-6, with unresolved D. Germline V CDR1 and CDR2: SGHDT, YYEEEE. This CDR3 has 11 amino acids. Trimming took 3 bases from V and 3 from J, leaving 3 bases between them. CDR3 nucleotide sequence: TGTGCCAGCAGCTGGGAAGAGACCCAGTACTTC. Protein: CASSWEETQYF.

This clone was recorded only once. CDR3 nucleotide sequence: TGTGCCAGCAGCGGGACAGGCCTTAGAGGGGATCAGCCCCAGCATTTT. It is translated as CASSGTGLRGDQPQHF. The V and J genes are TRBV6-4 and TRBJ1-5; 8 positions agree with TRBD1. Germline-derived CDR1 and CDR2 are MRHNA and SNTAGT. This CDR3 contains 16 residues. J gave up 5 bases and V 6 bases, and 12 bases lay outside the gene matches.

At least ten counts were recorded for this clone. J is TRBJ1-5 and V is TRBV30, with 7 bases identical to TRBD1. Germline CDR1 is GTSNPN and CDR2 is SVGIG (reference sequence). CDR3 length: 14 amino acids. Losses at the gene ends were 2 bases for V and 5 bases for J; bases not matched to a gene: 6. The CDR3 DNA is TGTGCCTGGAGTTCGGGGACAGATTATCAGCCCCAGCATTTT. This codes for CAWSSGTDYQPQHF.

This clone occurred a few times. The chain carries TRBV6-5 and TRBJ1-5, with 7 nucleotides matching TRBD1. In germline, CDR1 is MNHEY, CDR2 SVGAGI. J lost 5 bases, V lost 2 bases, and 0 bases had no gene match. The CDR3 is 13 amino acids. The CDR3 bases are TGTGCCAGCAGTTACACAGGGGATCAGCCCCAGCATTTT. It translates to CASSYTGDQPQHF.

This clone was found many times. This sample also contains other DNA sequences that code for the same CDR3. V usage is TRBV27 and J usage is TRBJ1-2; possibly TRBD1 for D (5 bases). The CDR3 extends over 12 amino acids. The V gene's germline CDR1 is MNHEY and CDR2 SMNVEV (reference sequence). Trimming pared 6 bases from V and 4 bases from J, leaving 9 bases between. The CDR3 bases are TGTGCCAGCAGGAGGGGCTCCTATGGCTACACCTTC. This codes for CASRRGSYGYTF.

This sequence joins TRBV14 and TRBJ2-1; 11 bases align to TRBD2. CDR1 is SGHDN, CDR2 FVKESK, per germline. The CDR3 sequence is 17 residues long. After removal of 4 bases from V and 8 bases from J, the junction contained 13 bases not matched to a gene. CDR3 sequence (DNA): TGTGCCAGCAGCCCCAGACTAGCGGGATCACTTAAATATGAGCAGTTCTTC. Protein sequence: CASSPRLAGSLKYEQFF.

This chain links TRBV5-4 with TRBJ2-5, with TRBD2 identical over 11 bases. Losses at the gene ends were 5 bases for V and 3 bases for J; bases not matched to a gene: 3. Germline CDR1 SGHNT, CDR2 YYREEE (reference sequence). The CDR3 is 14 amino acids. The CDR3 sequence: CASRKTSGEETQYF. As DNA, the CDR3 is TGTGCCAGCAGGAAGACTAGCGGGGAAGAGACCCAGTACTTC.

The chain employs TRBV7-9 and TRBJ2-5; TRBD1 matches at 9 bases. Germline assignment: CDR1 SEHNR and CDR2 FQNEAQ (reference sequence). This CDR3 region has 15 residues. Trimming took 5 bases from V and 0 from J; bases not matched to a gene: 4. CDR3 region: CASSAWDRDQETQYF. CDR3 sequence (DNA): TGTGCCAGCAGCGCTTGGGACAGGGACCAAGAGACCCAGTACTTC.